What follows are 24 T cell receptor beta chains derived from one specimen sequenced in a study of blood T cell repertoires in COVID-19. Assay: immunoSEQ multiplex PCR; the TCRdb copy retains only in-frame clones and omits some. This table has approximately 94,000 clones, just under 85% appearing once. Sequenced material: peripheral blood. These receptors were collected from a man between 45 and 60 years old with active or convalescent COVID-19.

CDR3 nucleotides: TGTGCCAGCAGCCAAGATCCGAGCACAGATACGCAGTATTTT. It yields the protein CASSQDPSTDTQYF. The chain employs TRBV4-2 and TRBJ2-3; D not resolved. The CDR3 extends over 14 amino acids. Germline V gene data show CDR1 as LGHNA and CDR2 as YNFKEQ. Trimming took 0 bases from V and 0 from J, leaving 4 bases between them.

The rearrangement joins TRBV4-1 to TRBJ2-7; D remains unclear. Deletions cut 0 bases from V and 4 bases from J, with 7 bases between. The CDR3 is made up of 13 amino acids. The germline gives CDR1 MGHRA, CDR2 YSYEKL. CDR3: CASSQEPDYEQYF. CDR3 nucleotides: TGCGCCAGCAGCCAAGAACCAGATTACGAGCAGTACTTC.

This clone was found once. The V call is TRBV15, the J call TRBJ1-4, with D possibly TRBD1 on 6 matching bases. The CDR3 length is 14 residues. The germline gives CDR1 LNHNV, CDR2 YYDKDF (reference sequence). Trimming removed 0 bases at V and 8 bases at J, with 10 bases between. CDR3 region: CATSRDLGQEKLFF. CDR3 DNA sequence: TGTGCCACCAGCAGAGATCTTGGACAGGAAAAACTGTTTTTT.

V is TRBV19 and J is TRBJ2-5; D perhaps matches TRBD1 (6 bases). Germline assignment: CDR1 LNHDA and CDR2 SQIVND (reference sequence). The CDR3 spans 17 residues. V lost 2 bases, J lost 1 base, and 17 bases lay in between. In DNA, the CDR3 is TGTGCCAGTAGTATAAGCCCCCCCACAGGGACCCAAGAGACCCAGTACTTC. Its translation: CASSISPPTGTQETQYF.

V usage is TRBV19 and J usage is TRBJ1-1; TRBD1 agrees at 9 bases. From germline, CDR1 is LNHDA and CDR2 SQIVND (reference sequence). The CDR3 sequence is 16 residues long. Trimming took 7 bases from V and 3 from J; bases not matched to a gene: 12. CDR3 bases: TGTGCCAGTAACAAACAGGGGGCTGTCACCCACACTGAAGCTTTCTTT. It encodes CASNKQGAVTHTEAFF.

The CDR3 loop is CASSPGQPGLPLSGANVLTF. The CDR3 coding sequence is TGTGCCAGCAGTCCGGGACAGCCTGGGCTCCCTCTCTCTGGGGCCAACGTCCTGACTTTC. The rearrangement links TRBV27 to TRBJ2-6, with 7 bases matching TRBD1. With 5 bases clipped from V and 0 bases from J, the junction kept 16 bases outside the gene matches. From germline, CDR1 is MNHEY and CDR2 SMNVEV (reference sequence). CDR3 size: 20 residues. The full variable domain, in which reference TRBV27 and TRBJ2-6 provide the parts outside the CDR3, is EAQVTQNPRYLITVTGKKLTVTCSQNMNHEYMSWYRQDPGLGLRQIYYSMNVEVTDKGDVPEGYKVSRKEKRNFPLILESPSPNQTSLYFCASSPGQPGLPLSGANVLTFGAGSRLTVL.

The V and J genes are TRBV11-2 and TRBJ1-3; D is unclear. Per germline, CDR1 SGHAT and CDR2 FQNNGV. The V and J ends lost 7 bases and 0 bases respectively, with 19 bases between them. The CDR3 covers 17 residues. The CDR3: CASTENFRSNSGNTIYF. The CDR3 region has the DNA TGTGCCAGCACCGAAAACTTCCGATCAAACTCTGGAAACACCATATATTTT.

The chain uses TRBV24-1 and TRBJ1-5; tentatively, D is TRBD1 (5 bases). This CDR3 is built from 15 residues. The germline CDR1 and CDR2 sequences are KGHDR and SFDVKD. Trimming took off 5 bases at V and 3 bases at J, with 13 bases between the two ends. In DNA form, the CDR3 reads TGTGCCACCAGTGCCGTGGGGGGAGCCAATCAGCCCCAGCATTTT. This encodes CATSAVGGANQPQHF.

The rearrangement joins TRBV5-1 to TRBJ2-3; TRBD1 is a possible D gene (5 bases). V was trimmed by 2 bases and J by 2 bases, leaving 15 bases between them. CDR3 length: 16 amino acids. Germline CDR1 SGHRS, CDR2 YFSETQ. The CDR3 nucleotides are TGCGCCAGCAGCTTTAATAGGGGATTGTCCACAGATACGCAGTATTTT. Its translation: CASSFNRGLSTDTQYF.

The V and J genes are TRBV19 and TRBJ2-2, with D perhaps TRBD2 (6 bases). V was shortened by 7 bases and J by 5 bases, with 14 bases between the two germline ends. Germline lookup yields CDR1 LNHDA and CDR2 SQIVND (reference sequence). The CDR3 length is 14 residues. The CDR3 nucleotides read TGTGCCAGTATAAGGACTACCTCGACCGGGGAGCTGTTTTTT. Its protein product is CASIRTTSTGELFF.

The V gene is TRBV5-3, the J gene TRBJ2-7; tentative D call: TRBD2 (5 bases). TRBV5-3 is labeled an ORF, and its function is uncertain. The CDR3 is 17 residues long. V lost 4 bases, J lost 2 bases, and 22 bases lay in between. CDR3 in DNA: TGTGCCAGAAGCCTTGACCTCCGTGAAAGCGGCCCCTACGAGCAGTACTTC. Its protein is CARSLDLRESGPYEQYF.

This chain connects TRBV18 to TRBJ1-2; maybe TRBD1 (5 bases). The V end lost 4 bases, the J end lost 4 bases, and 7 bases lay between the germline ends. CDR1 is KGHSH and CDR2 is LQKENI in the germline V gene. The CDR3 has 12 amino acids. The CDR3 nucleotides are TGTGCCAGCTCACAAGACAGCTATGGCTACACCTTC. Amino acid sequence: CASSQDSYGYTF.

The rearrangement joins TRBV5-8 to TRBJ1-5; D ambiguous. CDR3 length: 12 amino acids. In germline, CDR1 is SGHTS, CDR2 YDEGEE. The germline V and J ends were trimmed by 0 bases and 6 bases, with 4 bases remaining between them. CDR3 coding DNA: TGTGCCAGCAGCTTGGAGCGTCAGCCCCAGCATTTT. Protein product: CASSLERQPQHF.

The V gene is TRBV5-5, the J gene TRBJ2-7; 7 nucleotides align to TRBD2. V trimming: 8 bases; J trimming: 2 bases; junction bases outside the gene matches: 4. This CDR3 region has 12 residues. CDR1 is SGHKS, CDR2 YYEKEE, per germline (reference sequence). CDR3 DNA: TGTGCCAGTGGACTAGTCCCCTACGAGCAGTACTTC. Translating gives CASGLVPYEQYF.

The chain combines TRBV28 with TRBJ1-1, with unresolved D. V was clipped by 6 bases and J by 0 bases, with 5 bases between them. The CDR3 is 12 amino acids. From germline, CDR1 is MDHEN and CDR2 SYDVKM. The CDR3 region has the DNA TGTGCCAGCAGCCTTTTGAACACTGAAGCTTTCTTT. Encoded protein: CASSLLNTEAFF. The full variable domain, its missing parts supplied by reference TRBV28 and TRBJ1-1, is DVKVTQSSRYLVKRTGEKVFLECVQDMDHENMFWYRQDPGLGLRLIYFSYDVKMKEKGDIPEGYSVSREKKERFSLILESASTNQTSMYLCASSLLNTEAFFGQGTRLTVV.

The chain combines TRBV12-3 or TRBV12-4 with TRBJ2-1; unclear D gene. Trimming took 6 bases from V and 15 from J, leaving 18 bases between them. There are 12 residues in the CDR3. CDR3 amino acids: CASSPPRGPRFF. The DNA for the CDR3 is TGTGCCAGCAGCCCCCCCCGCGGCCCTCGGTTCTTC.

This chain links TRBV9 with TRBJ1-6; 8 nucleotides match TRBD1. The CDR3 covers 14 residues. CDR1 is SGDLS, CDR2 YYNGEE, per germline. Germline trimming cut 3 bases from V and 11 bases from J; bases unmatched to any gene: 7. For the CDR3, the DNA is TGTGCCAGCAGCGCGACAGGGGAATTTACACCCCTCCACTTT. Residues: CASSATGEFTPLHF.

The chain carries TRBV6-5 and TRBJ2-3; 8 positions agree with TRBD1. Losses at the gene ends were 7 bases for V and 5 bases for J; bases not matched to a gene: 8. Germline V gene lookup returns CDR1 MNHEY and CDR2 SVGAGI. The CDR3 sequence is 14 residues long. The DNA for the CDR3 is TGTGCCAGCACGGACAGGGCCTATGGAGATACGCAGTATTTT. Protein product: CASTDRAYGDTQYF.

The chain is built from TRBV5-4 and TRBJ1-1; the D gene is possibly TRBD1 (5 bases). Germline CDR1 SGHNT, CDR2 YYREEE (reference sequence). The CDR3 spans 15 residues. V dropped 2 bases and J dropped 1 base, with 12 bases sitting between them. CDR3 loop: CASSFPWGGNTEAFF. CDR3 sequence (DNA): TGTGCCAGCAGCTTCCCATGGGGCGGGAACACTGAAGCTTTCTTT.

The chain couples TRBV5-1 to TRBJ2-7, with 11 positions matching TRBD2. The length of the CDR3 is 14 residues. Germline V gives CDR1 SGHRS, CDR2 YFSETQ. V lost 4 bases to trimming and J lost 5 bases; unmatched junction nucleotides: 5. CDR3 sequence (DNA): TGCGCCAGCAGCGGGGGACTAGCGGTACACGAGCAGTACTTC. Protein product: CASSGGLAVHEQYF. The full variable domain, rest sourced from reference TRBV5-1 and TRBJ2-7, is KAGVTQTPRYLIKTRGQQVTLSCSPISGHRSVSWYQQTPGQGLQFLFEYFSETQRNKGNFPGRFSGRQFSNSRSEMNVSTLELGDSALYLCASSGGLAVHEQYFGPGTRLTVT.

The chain has TRBV6-5 and TRBJ2-1; perhaps TRBD2 as D (6 bases). The V end lost 11 bases, the J end lost 0 bases, and 17 bases lay between the germline ends. The CDR3 is 15 amino acids. CDR1 and CDR2 from the germline V gene are MNHEY and SVGAGI. The CDR3 DNA follows: TGTGCCTCCAAGAAGGCGGGACTCTCCTACAATGAGCAGTTCTTC. The encoded protein is CASKKAGLSYNEQFF.

The V and J genes are TRBV24-1 and TRBJ1-5; D is unclear. This CDR3 is built from 15 residues. The germline V gene has CDR1 KGHDR and CDR2 SFDVKD. The germline V and J ends were trimmed by 2 bases and 0 bases, with 7 bases remaining between them. The CDR3 region is CATSDSVYSNQPQHF. The CDR3 DNA is TGTGCCACCAGTGATTCCGTATATAGCAATCAGCCCCAGCATTTT.

The rearrangement links TRBV5-4 to TRBJ1-2; 11 nucleotides agree with TRBD1. Trimming at V came to 4 bases and at J to 2 bases, leaving 10 bases not matched to a gene. CDR1 is SGHNT and CDR2 is YYREEE in the germline V gene (reference sequence). This CDR3 has 17 residues. In DNA, the CDR3 is TGTGCCAGCAGCCCATCGGGACAGGGGGGCAACAACTATGGCTACACCTTC. Its protein product is CASSPSGQGGNNYGYTF.

J is TRBJ2-1 and V is TRBV16; D gene unclear. Trimming shortened V by 0 bases and J by 4 bases, and 7 bases separated the two germline ends. The length of the CDR3 is 14 residues. Germline V gives CDR1 KGHSY, CDR2 FQNENV. The chain's CDR3 is CASSQSWSYNEQFF. In DNA form, the CDR3 reads TGTGCCAGCAGCCAATCGTGGAGTTACAATGAGCAGTTCTTC.